A single sample is the source of the 27 T cell receptor beta chains below, sequenced in a study of blood T cell repertoires in COVID-19. Clones were sequenced by immunoSEQ multiplex PCR, and TCRdb holds only the in-frame ones, with some missing. The table includes 250,000 to 300,000 clones, about 90% detected once. Sequenced input: peripheral blood. These receptors all come from a woman aged 70-85 years with COVID-19, enrolled during active disease.

This clone appeared a single time. The rearrangement joins TRBV6-4 to TRBJ1-1; the D gene is possibly TRBD1 (5 bases). With 2 bases removed from V and 0 bases from J, the gap between germline ends came to 10 bases. This CDR3 has 15 amino acids. The germline V gene has CDR1 MRHNA and CDR2 SNTAGT. For the CDR3, the DNA is TGTGCCAGCAGTGACGAGACAGCGCTGAACACTGAAGCTTTCTTT. It yields the protein CASSDETALNTEAFF.

V gene TRBV4-3 combines with J gene TRBJ1-3, with no clear D. This CDR3 has 14 residues. V was clipped by 9 bases and J by 4 bases, with 16 bases between them. Germline CDR1 LGHNA, CDR2 YSLEER. CDR3 region: CASSFQAGGNTIYF. CDR3 sequence (DNA): TGCGCCAGTTCATTTCAGGCGGGAGGAAACACCATATATTTT.

V and J are TRBV29-1 and TRBJ2-5; D is perhaps TRBD1 (5 bases). The CDR3 contains 12 residues. The V and J ends lost 7 bases and 5 bases respectively, with 14 bases between them. Germline V gives CDR1 SQVTM, CDR2 ANQGSEA. The CDR3 DNA reads TGCAGCGCTGACAAGGGGTACGAGACCCAGTACTTC. Amino acid sequence: CSADKGYETQYF.

This clone appeared many times. The rearrangement links TRBV6-6 to TRBJ2-7; 8 bases are shared with TRBD1. Germline V gene sequence: CDR1 MNHNY, CDR2 SVGAGI (reference sequence). This CDR3 is built from 14 residues. Trimming cost V 5 bases and J 2 bases; bases outside gene matches: 5. DNA of the CDR3: TGTGCCAGCAGTAGCCGGGACAGGACCTACGAGCAGTACTTC. Amino acid sequence: CASSSRDRTYEQYF.

This rearrangement joins TRBV9 to TRBJ1-1; a weak D match, TRBD1 (6 bases). This CDR3 contains 13 residues. Germline V gives CDR1 SGDLS, CDR2 YYNGEE. V lost 8 bases, J lost 8 bases, and 19 bases lay in between. The CDR3 spells CASSRTVSSEAFF. CDR3 coding DNA: TGTGCCAGTTCACGGACAGTTTCATCCGAAGCTTTCTTT. Together with reference TRBV9 and TRBJ1-1, the CDR3 gives the full variable domain: DSGVTQTPKHLITATGQRVTLRCSPRSGDLSVYWYQQSLDQGLQFLIQYYNGEERAKGNILERFSAQQFPDLHSELNLSSLELGDSALYFCASSRTVSSEAFFGQGTRLTVV.

This chain uses TRBV9 with TRBJ1-1, with D unclear. CDR1 and CDR2 from the germline V gene are SGDLS and YYNGEE. V shed 3 bases and J shed 10 bases, with 19 bases lying between them. CDR3 size: 14 residues. The CDR3 DNA sequence: TGTGCCAGCAGCGCCCAGGAGGGCTCGCGGGGAGCTTTCTTT. Protein: CASSAQEGSRGAFF. Filled out from reference TRBV9 and TRBJ1-1, the complete variable domain reads DSGVTQTPKHLITATGQRVTLRCSPRSGDLSVYWYQQSLDQGLQFLIQYYNGEERAKGNILERFSAQQFPDLHSELNLSSLELGDSALYFCASSAQEGSRGAFFGQGTRLTVV.

The DNA of the CDR3 is TGCAGCGGGGGGACAGAGTCCTACGAGCAGTACTTC. Protein product: CSGGTESYEQYF. The chain uses TRBV29-1 and TRBJ2-7; 7 nucleotides line up with TRBD1. The V segment lost 7 bases and the J segment 1 base; nucleotides outside the gene matches: 4. The CDR3 runs to 12 residues. Germline values: CDR1 SQVTM, CDR2 ANQGSEA.

The rearrangement joins TRBV21-1 to TRBJ1-1; the table names TRBD1, a call not compared with the DNA. TRBV21-1 is assigned pseudogene status. This CDR3 has 17 amino acids. CDR3: CASSKARDRGKNTEAFF. The CDR3 bases are TGTGCCAGCAGCAAAGCCCGGGACAGGGGGAAGAACACTGAAGCTTTCTTT.

This chain uses TRBV11-3 with TRBJ1-1; weak D call: TRBD1 (6 bases). CDR1 SGHNT and CDR2 YENEEA come from the germline V gene. The CDR3 covers 15 residues. V lost 5 bases and J lost 3, with 16 bases in between. The CDR3 DNA is TGTGCCAGCAGCACCTTACAGGGAGAGGACACTGAAGCTTTCTTT. It codes for CASSTLQGEDTEAFF.

The J gene is TRBJ2-4, the V gene TRBV7-9; D ambiguous. The V end lost 0 bases, the J end lost 8 bases, and 8 bases lay between the germline ends. The germline CDR1 and CDR2 sequences are SEHNR and FQNEAQ (reference sequence). The CDR3 is made up of 13 amino acids. The CDR3 reads CASSLASTHIQYF. CDR3 DNA: TGTGCCAGCAGCTTAGCCTCTACGCACATTCAGTACTTC.

This sequence joins TRBV15 and TRBJ2-4, with 12 bases that match TRBD2. Germline V gene data show CDR1 as LNHNV and CDR2 as YYDKDF (reference sequence). The V and J ends lost 2 bases and 4 bases, in that order; junction bases with no gene match: 3. The CDR3 is made up of 16 amino acids. CDR3 loop: CATSRRTSGTKNIQYF. In DNA, the CDR3 is TGTGCCACCAGCAGAAGGACTAGCGGGACTAAAAACATTCAGTACTTC.

V usage is TRBV19 and J usage is TRBJ2-7, with a tentative D call TRBD2 (6 bases). This CDR3 is built from 14 residues. From germline, CDR1 is LNHDA and CDR2 SQIVND (reference sequence). The V gene lost 4 bases and the J gene lost 1 base, with 11 bases spanning the gap. The CDR3 spells CASSRVADSYEQYF. DNA of the CDR3: TGTGCCAGTAGTAGGGTAGCGGATTCCTACGAGCAGTACTTC. The full variable domain, its missing parts supplied by reference TRBV19 and TRBJ2-7, is DGGITQSPKYLFRKEGQNVTLSCEQNLNHDAMYWYRQDPGQGLRLIYYSQIVNDFQKGDIAEGYSVSREKKESFPLTVTSAQKNPTAFYLCASSRVADSYEQYFGPGTRLTVT.

This clone showed up just once. The genes are TRBV18 and TRBJ1-2, with D tentatively TRBD1 (5 bases). V was pared by 3 bases and J by 4 bases, with 12 bases between. The CDR3 is made up of 14 amino acids. Germline CDR1 reads KGHSH; CDR2 reads LQKENI. CDR3 nucleotide sequence: TGTGCCAGCTCACCCGGAGGGGATACCTATGGCTACACCTTC. Translated, it gives CASSPGGDTYGYTF.

This chain uses TRBV4-3 with TRBJ2-7, with 11 bases matching TRBD2. CDR1 is LGHNA, CDR2 YSLEER, per germline. Trimming at V came to 3 bases and at J to 2 bases, leaving 6 bases not matched to a gene. This CDR3 spans 16 amino acids. The CDR3 coding sequence is TGCGCCAGCAGCCATTTAGCGGGAGGGGTGACCTACGAGCAGTACTTC. It codes for CASSHLAGGVTYEQYF.

This clone has only one observation. This chain joins TRBV28 and TRBJ2-5, with D perhaps TRBD1 (5 bases). The CDR3 consists of 15 residues. The V end lost 3 bases, the J end lost 1 base, and 12 bases lay between the germline ends. Germline loops: CDR1 MDHEN, CDR2 SYDVKM. The CDR3 sequence: CASSLPYRSQETQYF. The DNA for the CDR3 is TGTGCCAGCAGTTTGCCCTACAGGAGCCAAGAGACCCAGTACTTC.

On this clone itself: A read error may produce the germline difference seen at one junction end. The chain employs TRBV7-2 and TRBJ2-2; 10 positions match TRBD2. This CDR3 has 12 residues. Germline V gene data show CDR1 as SGHTA and CDR2 as FQGNSA. The chain's CDR3 is CGSGRATGELFF. The DNA for the CDR3 is TGCGGGAGCGGGAGGGCGACCGGGGAGCTGTTTTTT.

The CDR3 bases are TGTGCCAGAAGCTTGGCCAAAGGGGTGAACACTGAAGCTTTCTTT. Its protein product is CARSLAKGVNTEAFF. This sequence joins TRBV5-3 and TRBJ1-1, with a possible D match to TRBD1 (5 bases). TRBV5-3 is identified as an open reading frame with a role that is uncertain. The ends were cut back, 0 bases at V and 0 bases at J, with 9 bases in the middle. The CDR3 has 15 residues.

This rearrangement joins TRBV27 to TRBJ2-7; maybe TRBD1 (5 bases). V lost 5 bases, J lost 3 bases, and 11 bases lay in between. CDR1 and CDR2 from the germline V gene are MNHEY and SMNVEV (reference sequence). The CDR3 has 13 amino acids. The CDR3 DNA reads TGTGCCAGCAGTCCTGGACAAGGCTACGAGCAGTACTTC. Its translation is CASSPGQGYEQYF.

The gene calls are TRBV15 and TRBJ2-7, with 7 bases aligning to TRBD2. The CDR3 extends over 17 amino acids. Trimming took 3 bases from V and 1 from J; bases not matched to a gene: 12. Germline loops: CDR1 LNHNV, CDR2 YYDKDF (reference sequence). For the CDR3, the DNA is TGTGCCACCAGCAGTTTCGGGATTGGGGGGGAATCCTACGAGCAGTACTTC. Translated: CATSSFGIGGESYEQYF. Looking up the rest from reference TRBV15 and TRBJ2-7 gives the full variable domain: DAMVIQNPRYQVTQFGKPVTLSCSQTLNHNVMYWYQQKSSQAPKLLFHYYDKDFNNEADTPDNFQSRRPNTSFCFLDIRSPGLGDTAMYLCATSSFGIGGESYEQYFGPGTRLTVT.

V usage is TRBV5-1 and J usage is TRBJ1-1; D is unresolved. Trimming pared 0 bases from V and 4 bases from J, leaving 7 bases between. Germline V gene sequence: CDR1 SGHRS, CDR2 YFSETQ. The CDR3 is 13 amino acids. The CDR3 protein is CASSLDSTTEAFF. The DNA for the CDR3 is TGCGCCAGCAGCTTGGACAGTACCACTGAAGCTTTCTTT.

The genes are TRBV24-1 and TRBJ1-2; 9 bases match TRBD1. Unmatched junction bases numbered 8, after V lost 5 bases and J lost 5 bases. Germline-derived CDR1 and CDR2 are KGHDR and SFDVKD. This CDR3 contains 15 residues. CDR3 nucleotides: TGTGCCACCAGTGCCAGGACAGGGGCGGGATATGGCTACACCTTC. Its translation: CATSARTGAGYGYTF.

V and J are TRBV27 and TRBJ2-1; 8 nucleotides line up with TRBD2. Germline V gene data show CDR1 as MNHEY and CDR2 as SMNVEV (reference sequence). The CDR3 has 15 residues. Germline trimming cut 6 bases from V and 7 bases from J; bases unmatched to any gene: 11. The CDR3 is CASSPPGRARNEQFF. The CDR3 bases are TGTGCCAGCAGCCCTCCCGGGAGGGCCAGGAATGAGCAGTTCTTC.

This chain links TRBV4-1 with TRBJ2-7, with a possible D match to TRBD2 (5 bases). The V end was cut by 0 bases, the J end by 6 bases, with 12 bases between. This CDR3 has 14 amino acids. Germline values: CDR1 MGHRA, CDR2 YSYEKL. CDR3 coding DNA: TGCGCCAGCAGCCAAGATATTGAGGGAAGCGAGCAGTACTTC. Amino acid sequence: CASSQDIEGSEQYF.

This chain links TRBV11-3 with TRBJ2-2; 8 bases align to TRBD2. The V and J ends lost 2 bases and 3 bases, in that order; junction bases with no gene match: 8. Germline assignment: CDR1 SGHNT and CDR2 YENEEA. The CDR3 length is 17 residues. The CDR3 loop is CASSLSAGARDTGELFF. CDR3 nucleotides: TGTGCCAGCAGCTTATCAGCGGGGGCACGGGACACCGGGGAGCTGTTTTTT.

This rearrangement joins TRBV7-8 to TRBJ2-7, with 16 bases aligning to TRBD2. The CDR3 is 17 amino acids. Per the germline V gene, CDR1 is SGHVS and CDR2 is FQNEAQ. Trimming cost V 5 bases and J 3 bases; bases outside gene matches: 7. The CDR3 sequence: CASSNRGLAGGSYEQYF. The CDR3 DNA reads TGTGCCAGCAGCAACCGGGGACTAGCGGGAGGGAGCTACGAGCAGTACTTC.

The chain links TRBV7-2 to TRBJ1-2; D possibly corresponds to TRBD1 (6 bases). The germline CDR1 and CDR2 sequences are SGHTA and FQGNSA. The V and J ends lost 5 bases and 3 bases respectively, with 16 bases between them. This CDR3 spans 15 amino acids. The CDR3 region has the DNA TGTGCCAGCAGCCCTTACAGGGTGGAAGACTATGGCTACACCTTC. It codes for CASSPYRVEDYGYTF.

CDR3 nucleotides: TGTGCCAGCAGCCCTGGACAGGGGAGCGCCTACGAGCAGTACTTC. Amino acid sequence: CASSPGQGSAYEQYF. This chain joins TRBV5-4 and TRBJ2-7; 9 bases are a match to TRBD1. With 4 bases clipped from V and 2 bases from J, the junction kept 7 bases outside the gene matches. The CDR3 has 15 residues. Germline-derived CDR1 and CDR2 are SGHNT and YYREEE (reference sequence). Full variable domain (rest looked up from reference TRBV5-4 and TRBJ2-7): ETGVTQSPTHLIKTRGQQVTLRCSSQSGHNTVSWYQQALGQGPQFIFQYYREEENGRGNFPPRFSGLQFPNYSSELNVNALELDDSALYLCASSPGQGSAYEQYFGPGTRLTVT.